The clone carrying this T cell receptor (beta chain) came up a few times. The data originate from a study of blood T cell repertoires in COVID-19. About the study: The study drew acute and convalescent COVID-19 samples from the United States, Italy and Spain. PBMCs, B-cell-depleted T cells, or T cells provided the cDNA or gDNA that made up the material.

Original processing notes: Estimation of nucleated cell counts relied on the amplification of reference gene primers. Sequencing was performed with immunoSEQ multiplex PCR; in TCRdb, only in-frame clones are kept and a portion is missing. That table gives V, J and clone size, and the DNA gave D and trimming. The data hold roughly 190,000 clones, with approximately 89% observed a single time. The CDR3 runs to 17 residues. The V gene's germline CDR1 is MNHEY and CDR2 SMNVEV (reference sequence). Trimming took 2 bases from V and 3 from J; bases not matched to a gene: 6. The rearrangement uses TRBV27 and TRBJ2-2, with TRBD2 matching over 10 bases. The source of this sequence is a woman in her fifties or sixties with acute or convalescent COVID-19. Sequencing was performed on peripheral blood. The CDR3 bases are TGTGCCAGCAGTTTAGTAGCCGGACTAGCGGACACCGGGGAGCTGTTTTTT. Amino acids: CASSLVAGLADTGELFF.